The rows below give T cell receptor beta chains drawn from one sample of a study of tumor and adjacent non-tumor tissue in lung cancer. TCRdb independently ran MiXCR on the multiplex PCR reads; one entry per CDR3 protein. The repertoire holds over 60,000 distinct CDR3 sequences, around four fifths seen once, with about 30% in the top ten. Sequences were obtained from lung tumor tissue. The receptors derive from a man in his 60s with non-small cell lung cancer. Each CDR3 is given with its conserved first and last residue.

J gene | V gene | CDR3 protein
TRBJ2-3 | TRBV6-1 | CGSSVSSGSPSDTHYF
TRBJ2-5 | TRBV12-3/TRBV12-4 | CASSLSPQETQYF
TRBJ2-7 | TRBV19 | CASSIAGTGYYEQYF
TRBJ2-1 | TRBV29-1 | CSVGLAGELAEQFF
TRBJ2-3 | TRBV6-1 | CASSEFRRGSDAQYF
TRBJ1-5 | TRBV20-1 | CCDRAGDQPQHF
TRBJ2-3 | TRBV6-5 | CGTRRISSTDTQYF
TRBJ1-2 | TRBV29-1 | CNVGPGILYAYTF
TRBJ2-3 | TRBV20-1 | CSASVIPAEWTDTQYF
TRBJ1-1 | TRBV6-2/TRBV6-3 | CASREIGPGNTEAFF
TRBJ2-2 | TRBV5-5 | CASSNGTINTGELFF
TRBJ2-3 | TRBV21-1 | CASSKESADTDTQYF
TRBJ2-1 | TRBV5-4 | CVSSNSPGQVRNVQFF
TRBJ1-5 | TRBV29-1 | CSVGAGVYQPQHF
TRBJ1-5 | TRBV6-5 | CTSRPGGNQPQHF
TRBJ1-1 | TRBV30 | CAWSRGGNNEALF
TRBJ2-3 | TRBV20-1 | CNTRGWMDTQYF
TRBJ1-5 | TRBV12-3/TRBV12-4 | CASSPGAGAQPQHF
TRBJ2-6 | TRBV20-1 | CSAQGGGPSGANVLTF
TRBJ2-1 | TRBV6-5 | CASSYSITGARKQFF
TRBJ2-4 | TRBV29-1 | CSASVGQATDIQYF
TRBJ2-1 | TRBV20-1 | CSARTLVTEQFF
TRBJ2-7 | TRBV14 | CASSLESGRHGDQYF
TRBJ2-3 | TRBV18 | CASSPPIQRADTQYF
TRBJ2-7 | TRBV6-5 | CVSSYSRLETDEQYF
TRBJ1-6 | TRBV28 | CASSLFSGTYNSPLHF
TRBJ2-6 | TRBV6-5 | CASSVLSGTNVLTF
TRBJ2-6 | TRBV10-1 | CASSPGQSGWANVLTF
TRBJ2-7 | TRBV29-1 | CSVEGDSGTSCEQYF
TRBJ2-1 | TRBV11-2 | CTNSLESGRMEQFF
TRBJ2-3 | TRBV12-3/TRBV12-4 | CACSSLGEGTYTQYF
TRBJ1-5 | TRBV20-1 | CSVYFGTGHKPQHF
TRBJ1-1 | TRBV29-1 | CSSSAGGATDAFF
TRBJ2-3 | TRBV29-1 | CSVVAGAGSTDMQYF
TRBJ2-7 | TRBV12-3/TRBV12-4 | CASSHSYYEQYF
TRBJ2-5 | TRBV6-1 | CDSCRGFQETQYF
TRBJ2-5 | TRBV6-5 | CASRYSSVTGEEYQETHYF
TRBJ1-1 | TRBV20-1 | CSAAISMNNEAFF
TRBJ2-7 | TRBV6-5 | CPRKGWQSYEQYF
TRBJ2-2 | TRBV5-1 | CASSLDSERPTGELFF
TRBJ2-7 | TRBV6-1 | CAKRGLARSYEQYF